A selection of T cell receptor beta chains follows, all from one sample in a study of shared clonotypes between healthy human individuals. TCRdb's table, derived via immunoSEQ multiplex PCR, lists solely in-frame clones and lacks some. The sample has hundreds of thousands of clones, around 96% seen once. Sequenced input: naive CD8+ T cells sorted from blood. The receptors were sampled from a woman in her 30s in good health. Each CDR3 is given with its conserved first and last residue. The order of the fields is J gene, clone size, V gene, D gene, CDR3 DNA, CDR3 protein. The D gene is left open where the match is weak. Size is stated for part of the rows, as once, few or many counts, or as a class when the clone is expanded.

TRBJ2-3,.,TRBV9,TRBD2,TGTGCCAGCAGCTCAGCTAGCGGAGATACGCAGTATTTT,CASSSASGDTQYF
TRBJ2-5,.,TRBV28,.,TGTGCCAGCAGTTTAGGGGGGGCCTCCGAGACCCAGTACTTC,CASSLGGASETQYF
TRBJ1-6,.,TRBV19,TRBD1,TGTGCCACAGGGTACGGACAGGTAGGTTCACCCCTCCACTTT,CATGYGQVGSPLHF
TRBJ2-7,.,TRBV1,.,TGCACCAGCAGCCAGACTAGCGGGAGCTACGAGCAGTACTTC,CTSSQTSGSYEQYF
TRBJ1-1,.,TRBV28,.,TGTGCCAGCAGTTTTATCACGAACACTGAAGCTTTCTTT,CASSFITNTEAFF
TRBJ2-7,.,TRBV4-1,TRBD2,TGCGCCAGCAGCCAAGAGGATAGTAGCGGGATTACCTACGAGCAGTACTTC,CASSQEDSSGITYEQYF
TRBJ2-1,.,TRBV19,.,TGTGCCAGACCTGACCGAAACCCAAGAGACTACAATGAGCAGTTCTTC,CARPDRNPRDYNEQFF
TRBJ1-4,.,TRBV15,.,TGTGCCACCAGCAGAGTTGGGGGGATTAGTGGAGAACTGTTTTTT,CATSRVGGISGELFF
TRBJ2-3,.,TRBV10-2,.,TGCGCCAGCACCCGTGCAGGGATTCGCTGGGATACGCAGTATTTT,CASTRAGIRWDTQYF
TRBJ2-1,.,TRBV5-1,TRBD2,TGCGCCAGCAGCTCAAGACTAGCGGAGTACAATGAGCAGTTCTTC,CASSSRLAEYNEQFF
TRBJ2-7,.,TRBV30,TRBD2,TGTGCCTGGACCCTAGGCGGGGGGGCGCACGACGAGCAGTACTTC,CAWTLGGGAHDEQYF
TRBJ2-3,.,TRBV27,.,TGTGCCAGCGGGTTCGGTGCGGGGAGCACAGATACGCAGTATTTT,CASGFGAGSTDTQYF
TRBJ2-1,.,TRBV4-1,TRBD2,TGCGCCAGCAGCCCGACCCCTAGCGGTAACAATGAGCAGTTCTTC,CASSPTPSGNNEQFF
TRBJ2-7,.,TRBV28,.,TGTGCCAGCAGCACCTCGCGGCAGGGCTCCTACGAGCAGTACTTC,CASSTSRQGSYEQYF
TRBJ2-2,.,TRBV6-5,.,TGTGCCAGCAGTACGGAGGGCGGGGGGGAGCTGTTTTTT,CASSTEGGGELFF
TRBJ2-1,once,TRBV5-1,TRBD2,TGCGCCAGCAGCTTGGCGAGCGGGGGTACACAAGATGAGCAGTTCTTC,CASSLASGGTQDEQFF
TRBJ1-3,.,TRBV5-5,.,TGTGCCAGCAGCCCTTGGTTCGGAAACACCATATATTTT,CASSPWFGNTIYF
TRBJ2-7,.,TRBV27,TRBD2,TGTGCCAGCAGTTCCTCCGGGACTACCTACGAGCAGTACTTC,CASSSSGTTYEQYF
TRBJ2-7,.,TRBV28,TRBD2,TGTGCCAGCAGTCCTATGGGGGACTATCCGTACGAGCAGTACTTC,CASSPMGDYPYEQYF
TRBJ2-7,once,TRBV7-9,TRBD2,TGTGCCAGCAGCGACGGACTAGCGGGCTACGAGCAGTACTTC,CASSDGLAGYEQYF
TRBJ2-5,.,TRBV9,TRBD2,TGTGCCAGCAGCGTAGTGCCAGCGGGGGGAGAGACCCAGTACTTC,CASSVVPAGGETQYF
TRBJ2-1,once,TRBV9,TRBD2,TGTGCCAGCAGCGTGGGTAGCGGGGGGTTAAAGGACAATGAGCAGTTCTTC,CASSVGSGGLKDNEQFF
TRBJ2-1,.,TRBV2,.,TGTGCCAGCAGTGAAGGGGGTCCGGATGAGCAGTTCTTC,CASSEGGPDEQFF
TRBJ2-3,.,TRBV15,.,TGTGCCACCAGCAGCCTTCGGGGCGCAGATACGCAGTATTTT,CATSSLRGADTQYF
TRBJ1-1,.,TRBV6-1,TRBD1,TGTGCCAGCATTGGAGCGCGAGACAGGGGCTTCAACACTGAAGCTTTCTTT,CASIGARDRGFNTEAFF
TRBJ2-1,.,TRBV5-1,.,TGCGCCAGCAGCGATCCCCTAGAGCTCTACAATGAGCAGTTCTTC,CASSDPLELYNEQFF
TRBJ1-5,.,TRBV6-5,.,TGTGCCAGCAGTTACGATAGGGGTAGTCAGCCCCAGCATTTT,CASSYDRGSQPQHF
TRBJ2-2,.,TRBV4-1,.,TGCGCCAGCAGCCAAGGGACGAACACCGGGGAGCTGTTTTTT,CASSQGTNTGELFF
TRBJ1-1,.,TRBV6-5,TRBD1,TGTGCCAGCAGTCCCGACAGGGTTGGCACTGAAGCTTTCTTT,CASSPDRVGTEAFF
TRBJ2-1,.,TRBV15,TRBD2,TGTGCCACCAGCAGAGTCCCCCTTTCTAGCGGGAGGGCCGAAGACAATGAGCAGTTCTTC,CATSRVPLSSGRAEDNEQFF
TRBJ2-1,.,TRBV7-9,.,TGTGCCAGCAGCTCTAACAATGAGCAGTTCTTC,CASSSNNEQFF
TRBJ2-3,.,TRBV9,TRBD2,TGTGCCAGCAGCGTAGCGGGAGGTTCAGATACGCAGTATTTT,CASSVAGGSDTQYF
TRBJ2-3,.,TRBV19,TRBD2,TGTGCCACGACAAAAGCGGGAACCACAGATACGCAGTATTTT,CATTKAGTTDTQYF
TRBJ2-2,.,TRBV4-1,TRBD2,TGCGCCAGCAGCACCCGGTGGACTAGCGGCACCGGGGAGCTGTTTTTT,CASSTRWTSGTGELFF
TRBJ1-1,.,TRBV29-1,.,TGCAGCGCCGAGAAGAACACTGAAGCTTTCTTT,CSAEKNTEAFF
TRBJ1-5,.,TRBV27,.,TGTGCCAGCAGTCCCCTGGGGGGGCATCAGCCCCAGCATTTT,CASSPLGGHQPQHF
TRBJ1-5,.,TRBV27,TRBD1,TGTGCCAGCTCAAGTTGGGGGGGACAGGGCGGCAATCAGCCCCAGCATTTT,CASSSWGGQGGNQPQHF
TRBJ2-7,.,TRBV27,TRBD2,TGTGCCAGCAGTTTTCGGGCCGGGGGGTACGAGCAGTACTTC,CASSFRAGGYEQYF
TRBJ2-7,.,TRBV6-5,.,TGTGCCAGCAGTTATCTACGGGTCGCCTTCTACGAGCAGTACTTC,CASSYLRVAFYEQYF
TRBJ1-1,.,TRBV6-1,TRBD1,TGTGCCAGCAGTGACGGGACAGGGGATGAAGCTTTCTTT,CASSDGTGDEAFF
TRBJ2-7,.,TRBV11-2,.,TGTGCCAGCAGCTTAGTTCGCGGATCCTACGAGCAGTACTTC,CASSLVRGSYEQYF